The next 25 T cell receptor beta chains were all read from a single sample in a study of CD8+ T cells in alopecia areata. In each case, RNA was isolated and then reverse transcribed into cDNA as the sequencing template. The method was immunoSEQ multiplex PCR; TCRdb's version includes in-frame clones alone and lacks a portion of them. Of around 140,000 clones listed, about half are singletons. The sequences come from CD4+ T cells sorted from blood, collected at week 0. The source of these receptors is a human donor with alopecia areata.

This chain joins TRBV29-1 and TRBJ1-5; D not resolved. Germline assignment: CDR1 SQVTM and CDR2 ANQGSEA. The CDR3 is 12 amino acids. Between the trimmed V and J ends, which lost 6 bases and 1 base, there was a span of 7 bases. CDR3 nucleotide sequence: TGCAGCGTGTCCGGGAGCAATCAGCCCCAGCATTTT. Its protein is CSVSGSNQPQHF.

The chain employs TRBV29-1 and TRBJ2-1, with a possible D match to TRBD2 (6 bases). CDR3 length: 13 residues. V was clipped by 6 bases and J by 7 bases, with 16 bases between them. Germline-derived CDR1 and CDR2 are SQVTM and ANQGSEA. The CDR3 reads CSVLGLGQNEQFF. The CDR3, as DNA: TGCAGCGTCCTGGGACTGGGGCAGAATGAGCAGTTCTTC.

The gene calls are TRBV4-2 and TRBJ2-4; D gene ambiguous. The germline V gene encodes CDR1 LGHNA and CDR2 YNFKEQ. Trimming took off 4 bases at V and 7 bases at J, with 11 bases between the two ends. The CDR3 totals 13 residues. CDR3 nucleotide sequence: TGTGCCAGCAGCCCCTTCGGTGGGAACATTCAGTACTTC. Its protein product is CASSPFGGNIQYF.

V and J are TRBV7-9 and TRBJ2-5; TRBD1 might be the D (5 bases). This CDR3 is built from 14 residues. The germline CDR1 and CDR2 sequences are SEHNR and FQNEAQ (reference sequence). The V and J ends lost 2 bases and 2 bases respectively, with 9 bases between them. CDR3 in amino acids: CASSLRREQETQYF. CDR3 DNA: TGTGCCAGCAGCTTACGCAGGGAACAAGAGACCCAGTACTTC.

The chain employs TRBV5-6 and TRBJ2-1, with 11 bases identical to TRBD2. This CDR3 has 17 residues. V lost 1 base, J lost 3 bases, and 6 bases stayed unmatched. The germline V gene encodes CDR1 SGHDT and CDR2 YYEEEE. The CDR3 reads CASSLRTGTSGYNEQFF. The CDR3 bases are TGTGCCAGCAGCTTGCGGACCGGGACTAGCGGCTACAATGAGCAGTTCTTC.

Notes on this clone: This same CDR3 is encoded by further DNA sequences in the sample. The J gene is TRBJ2-5, the V gene TRBV30, with unresolved D. This CDR3 spans 12 amino acids. Trimming took off 0 bases at V and 4 bases at J, with 6 bases between the two ends. Germline values: CDR1 GTSNPN, CDR2 SVGIG (reference sequence). The CDR3 region has the DNA TGTGCCTGGAGTGTACGGAGAGAGACCCAGTACTTC. Protein product: CAWSVRRETQYF.

The rearrangement joins TRBV4-1 to TRBJ1-2, with no clear D. Looked up from germline, CDR1 is MGHRA and CDR2 is YSYEKL. V lost 1 base, J lost 1 base, and 7 bases lay in between. The CDR3 covers 14 residues. The CDR3 loop is CASSQAGNNYGYTF. CDR3 coding DNA: TGCGCCAGCAGCCAAGCTGGGAATAACTATGGCTACACCTTC.

In its sample, this clone was seen once. V and J are TRBV7-2 and TRBJ1-5, with unresolved D. V was cut by 7 bases and J by 4 bases, with 14 bases left in between. The CDR3 is 14 residues long. The germline CDR1 and CDR2 sequences are SGHTA and FQGNSA. The CDR3 loop reads CASNLGGSNQPQHF. The DNA for the CDR3 is TGTGCCAGCAATCTGGGCGGTTCGAATCAGCCCCAGCATTTT.

A few counts support this clone. The V and J genes are TRBV9 and TRBJ2-5; 7 bases agree with TRBD2. Trimming removed 2 bases from V and 2 bases from J; junction bases left unmatched: 12. Germline loops: CDR1 SGDLS, CDR2 YYNGEE. The CDR3 totals 17 residues. This chain's CDR3 is CASSVSRPSGLQETQYF. DNA of the CDR3: TGTGCCAGCAGCGTTTCCCGCCCTAGCGGTCTACAAGAGACCCAGTACTTC.

This clone came up once. V and J are TRBV25-1 and TRBJ1-3, with no clear D. This CDR3 region has 13 residues. The germline V and J ends were trimmed by 5 bases and 0 bases, with 5 bases remaining between them. CDR1 and CDR2 (germline): MGHDK, SYGVNS. CDR3: CASSQGSGNTIYF. The CDR3, as DNA: TGTGCCAGCAGTCAAGGCTCTGGAAACACCATATATTTT.

The rearrangement links TRBV5-1 to TRBJ2-3; 7 bases match TRBD2. In germline, CDR1 is SGHRS, CDR2 YFSETQ. After removal of 2 bases from V and 0 bases from J, the junction contained 9 bases not matched to a gene. The CDR3 is 17 amino acids. As DNA, the CDR3 is TGCGCCAGCAGCTTTCGACCTAGCGGAGCTAGCACAGATACGCAGTATTTT. This codes for CASSFRPSGASTDTQYF.

This clone was seen a handful of times. V is TRBV7-2 and J is TRBJ2-5; the match to TRBD1 covers 8 bases. The CDR3 loop spans 14 amino acids. Germline V CDR1 and CDR2: SGHTA, FQGNSA. With V trimmed by 5 bases and J by 5 bases, 7 bases remained unmatched. CDR3 sequence (DNA): TGTGCCAGCAGCCCAGACAGGGGATTCGAGACCCAGTACTTC. Residues: CASSPDRGFETQYF.

V usage is TRBV6-5 and J usage is TRBJ1-2; possible D gene TRBD1, 6 bases. Trimming left V 2 bases short and J 4 bases short, with 14 bases between. Germline V gives CDR1 MNHEY, CDR2 SVGAGI. The CDR3 runs to 15 residues. The CDR3 loop reads CASSYRAGAGYGYTF. CDR3 coding DNA: TGTGCCAGCAGTTACCGGGCAGGGGCGGGCTATGGCTACACCTTC.

This clone was observed a handful of times. J is TRBJ1-5 and V is TRBV4-3; 7 bases line up with TRBD1. This CDR3 has 17 amino acids. The V gene end was trimmed by 0 bases and the J gene end by 1 base; junction bases not matched to a gene: 6. Germline V gene sequence: CDR1 LGHNA, CDR2 YSLEER. The CDR3 reads CASSQDWVGGSNQPQHF. The CDR3 region has the DNA TGCGCCAGCAGCCAAGATTGGGTAGGGGGCAGCAATCAGCCCCAGCATTTT.

In this sample, this clone turned up a few times. V usage is TRBV25-1 and J usage is TRBJ1-4; 7 nucleotides align to TRBD1. CDR3 length: 15 residues. Germline V CDR1 and CDR2: MGHDK, SYGVNS. With 3 bases clipped from V and 1 base from J, the junction kept 2 bases outside the gene matches. CDR3 loop: CASSEYRGTNEKLFF. The CDR3 DNA sequence: TGTGCCAGCAGTGAGTACAGGGGAACTAATGAAAAACTGTTTTTT.

The CDR3 coding sequence is TGCAGCACCCGCGAGGGCCGTACAACATACAATGAGCAGTTCTTC. This encodes CSTREGRTTYNEQFF. This rearrangement joins TRBV29-1 to TRBJ2-1; tentatively, D is TRBD2 (5 bases). The CDR3 is made up of 15 amino acids. Germline values: CDR1 SQVTM, CDR2 ANQGSEA. V was clipped by 8 bases and J by 4 bases, with 21 bases between them.

The V gene is TRBV30, the J gene TRBJ1-5, with 7 nucleotides matching TRBD1. CDR1 is GTSNPN and CDR2 is SVGIG in the germline V gene (reference sequence). J gave up 6 bases and V 3 bases, and 5 bases lay outside the gene matches. The CDR3 is made up of 13 amino acids. The CDR3 region has the DNA TGTGCCTGGAGCAGACAGGGATCTCAGCCCCAGCATTTT. It yields the protein CAWSRQGSQPQHF.

This clone was detected only a few times. The chain has TRBV7-9 and TRBJ2-7; the D gene could be TRBD1 or TRBD2 (5 bases each). Germline CDR1 SEHNR, CDR2 FQNEAQ (reference sequence). The CDR3 has 15 residues. Trimming left V 4 bases short and J 7 bases short, with 20 bases between. The CDR3 region is CASSSAIGTRGEQYF. The CDR3 DNA reads TGTGCCAGCAGCTCGGCAATTGGGACCCGGGGAGAGCAGTACTTC.

The chain has TRBV30 and TRBJ2-7, with TRBD1 matching 7 bases. Trimming removed 2 bases from V and 2 bases from J; junction bases left unmatched: 6. CDR1 GTSNPN and CDR2 SVGIG come from the germline V gene (reference sequence). The CDR3 covers 14 residues. CDR3 protein: CAWSSDRDPYEQYF. DNA of the CDR3: TGTGCCTGGAGTTCAGACAGGGATCCCTACGAGCAGTACTTC.

This clone was found a few times. The chain combines TRBV9 with TRBJ1-1, with a weak D call TRBD1 (5 bases). The CDR3 has 13 amino acids. V dropped 6 bases and J dropped 0 bases, with 9 bases sitting between them. The germline gives CDR1 SGDLS, CDR2 YYNGEE. The CDR3 coding sequence is TGTGCCAGCACCTGGGGGGTGAACACTGAAGCTTTCTTT. It is translated as CASTWGVNTEAFF.

The V and J genes are TRBV28 and TRBJ1-2; the match to TRBD1 covers 7 bases. Trimming cost V 4 bases and J 5 bases; bases outside gene matches: 13. This CDR3 region has 16 residues. CDR1 and CDR2 from the germline V gene are MDHEN and SYDVKM. CDR3 DNA sequence: TGTGCCAGCAGTTCAAACCACTCACCGGGACAGTATGGCTACACCTTC. Translation: CASSSNHSPGQYGYTF.

The chain has TRBV29-1 and TRBJ1-2; 8 nucleotides align to TRBD1. Looked up from germline, CDR1 is SQVTM and CDR2 is ANQGSEA. There are 12 residues in the CDR3. The CDR3, as DNA: TGCGGACACAGGGGGATGGGGTATGGCTACACCTTC. This translates into CGHRGMGYGYTF.

The rearrangement uses TRBV5-4 and TRBJ2-5; D is undetermined. This CDR3 is built from 15 residues. Trimming cost V 2 bases and J 5 bases, with 16 bases left between them. CDR1 and CDR2 from the germline V gene are SGHNT and YYREEE (reference sequence). The CDR3 sequence is CASSLLPTAQETQYF. For the CDR3, the DNA is TGTGCCAGCAGCTTACTGCCTACCGCCCAGGAGACCCAGTACTTC.

Points on this clone: The sample has other DNA sequences that encode this CDR3 too. V usage is TRBV18 and J usage is TRBJ1-1; the D is unclear. This CDR3 is built from 13 residues. CDR1 and CDR2 (germline): KGHSH, LQKENI. Trimming shortened V by 1 base and J by 1 base, and 4 bases separated the two germline ends. In DNA, the CDR3 is TGTGCCAGCTCACCACAGAAGAACACTGAAGCTTTCTTT. Translating gives CASSPQKNTEAFF.

The genes are TRBV7-2 and TRBJ2-5; a possible D gene is TRBD2 (5 bases). The CDR3 sequence is 13 residues long. V lost 1 base and J 6 bases, leaving 9 bases between the germline ends. The germline CDR1 and CDR2 sequences are SGHTA and FQGNSA. As DNA, the CDR3 is TGTGCCAGCAGCTTAGGACTAACGAAGACCCAGTACTTC. Amino acids: CASSLGLTKTQYF.